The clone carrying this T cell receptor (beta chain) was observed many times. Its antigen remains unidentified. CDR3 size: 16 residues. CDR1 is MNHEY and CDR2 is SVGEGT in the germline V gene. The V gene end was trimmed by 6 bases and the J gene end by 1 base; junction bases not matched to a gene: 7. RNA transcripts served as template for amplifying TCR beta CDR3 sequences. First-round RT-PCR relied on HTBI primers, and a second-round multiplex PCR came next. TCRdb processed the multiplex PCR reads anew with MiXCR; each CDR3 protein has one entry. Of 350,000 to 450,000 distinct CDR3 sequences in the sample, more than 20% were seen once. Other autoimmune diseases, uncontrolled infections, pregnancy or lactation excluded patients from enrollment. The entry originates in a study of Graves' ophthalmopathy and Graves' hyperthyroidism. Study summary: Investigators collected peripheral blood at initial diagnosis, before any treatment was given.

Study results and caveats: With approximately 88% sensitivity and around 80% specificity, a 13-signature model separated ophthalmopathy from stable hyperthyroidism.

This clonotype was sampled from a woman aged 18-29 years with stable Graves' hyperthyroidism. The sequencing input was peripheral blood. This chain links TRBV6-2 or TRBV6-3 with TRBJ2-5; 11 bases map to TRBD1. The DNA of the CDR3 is TGTGCCAGCAGCCCCGGGACAGGGGGAGGCCAAGAGACCCAGTACTTC. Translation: CASSPGTGGGQETQYF.